Presented here are 19 T cell receptor beta chains from one specimen sequenced in a study of beta chain features in type 1 diabetes. The investigators reverse transcribed all of the isolated RNA, so they sequenced expressed TCRB transcripts. Only in-frame clones appear in the TCRdb table, and some are missing; sequencing was by immunoSEQ multiplex PCR. Here the sample spans about 620,000 clones, less than 20% being singletons. The sample comprised naive CD4+ T cells from blood. The receptors were sampled from a man younger than 30 in good health.

The table lists this clone with a few counts. The chain combines TRBV5-1 with TRBJ1-1; D not resolved. Germline CDR1 SGHRS, CDR2 YFSETQ. The length of the CDR3 is 14 residues. The V end lost 4 bases, the J end lost 1 base, and 11 bases lay between the germline ends. The CDR3 DNA is TGCGCCAGCAGCAGGGTCGGGCCGAACACTGAAGCTTTCTTT. Protein sequence: CASSRVGPNTEAFF. Looking up the rest from reference TRBV5-1 and TRBJ1-1 gives the full variable domain: KAGVTQTPRYLIKTRGQQVTLSCSPISGHRSVSWYQQTPGQGLQFLFEYFSETQRNKGNFPGRFSGRQFSNSRSEMNVSTLELGDSALYLCASSRVGPNTEAFFGQGTRLTVV.

This clone occurred a few times. The chain carries TRBV11-2 and TRBJ1-5; the D gene is possibly TRBD1 (5 bases). The CDR3 totals 15 residues. CDR1 and CDR2 (germline): SGHAT, FQNNGV. Trimming removed 0 bases at V and 8 bases at J, with 14 bases between. This CDR3 reads CASSLDSGIGEPQHF. The CDR3 DNA reads as TGTGCCAGCAGCTTAGATTCAGGGATCGGGGAGCCCCAGCATTTT.

The V gene is TRBV14, the J gene TRBJ2-2, with 8 bases lining up with TRBD2. The CDR3 is 16 residues long. The germline V gene has CDR1 SGHDN and CDR2 FVKESK. V trimming: 1 base; J trimming: 4 bases; junction bases outside the gene matches: 5. In nucleotides, the CDR3 is TGTGCCAGCAGCCAAGCGGGAGGGCGGAGCACCGGGGAGCTGTTTTTT. Translated: CASSQAGGRSTGELFF.

The CDR3 region is CAWRKGLAGGREQYF. The CDR3, as DNA: TGTGCCTGGAGAAAAGGACTAGCGGGGGGGCGCGAGCAGTACTTC. V and J are TRBV30 and TRBJ2-7; 15 positions match TRBD2. CDR1 and CDR2 (germline): GTSNPN, SVGIG (reference sequence). V was clipped by 3 bases and J by 6 bases; unmatched bases: 6. This CDR3 contains 15 residues. Filled out from reference TRBV30 and TRBJ2-7, the complete variable domain reads SQTIHQWPATLVQPVGSPLSLECTVEGTSNPNLYWYRQAAGRGLQLLFYSVGIGQISSEVPQNLSASRPQDRQFILSSKKLLLSDSGFYLCAWRKGLAGGREQYFGPGTRLTVT.

Turning to this clone: The same CDR3 can be traced to other DNA sequences in this sample. This rearrangement joins TRBV5-1 to TRBJ1-2; D uncertain. Germline CDR1 SGHRS, CDR2 YFSETQ. The CDR3 has 13 residues. V dropped 0 bases and J dropped 7 bases, with 10 bases sitting between them. The CDR3, as DNA: TGCGCCAGCAGCTTGGCAGGCAGGTCTGGCTACACCTTC. Its protein product is CASSLAGRSGYTF.

This clone appeared a few times. The chain has TRBV28 and TRBJ2-3; TRBD2 might be the D (6 bases). This CDR3 contains 15 residues. CDR1 is MDHEN, CDR2 SYDVKM, per germline. V lost 7 bases and J lost 10, with 24 bases in between. The CDR3: CASIMGTGVRRSQYF. CDR3 bases: TGTGCCAGCATCATGGGGACTGGAGTTAGGAGATCGCAGTATTTT.

The chain has TRBV4-2 and TRBJ2-2; 7 positions agree with TRBD1. Germline V gene lookup returns CDR1 LGHNA and CDR2 YNFKEQ. The J segment lost 2 bases and the V segment lost 1 base, leaving 13 bases of the junction unmatched. This CDR3 has 19 amino acids. For the CDR3, the DNA is TGTGCCAGCAGCCAAGGACTCAGCCCGGACAGGAGAAACACCGGGGAGCTGTTTTTT. This translates into CASSQGLSPDRRNTGELFF.

The chain combines TRBV10-3 with TRBJ2-1, with TRBD1 identical over 7 bases. V lost 6 bases, J lost 5 bases, and 13 bases stayed unmatched. The germline V gene has CDR1 ENHRY and CDR2 SYGVKD. CDR3 length: 16 amino acids. CDR3 residues: CAISARETGLHNEQFF. As DNA, the CDR3 is TGTGCCATCAGCGCGCGCGAGACAGGGCTACACAATGAGCAGTTCTTC.

The V and J genes are TRBV27 and TRBJ2-1, with 7 bases matching TRBD2. The CDR3 covers 16 residues. Trimming at V came to 1 base and at J to 4 bases, leaving 7 bases not matched to a gene. CDR1 and CDR2 from the germline V gene are MNHEY and SMNVEV (reference sequence). CDR3 DNA sequence: TGTGCCAGCAGTTTATGGGCTAGCGGAGGGTACAATGAGCAGTTCTTC. Translation gives CASSLWASGGYNEQFF.

This sequence joins TRBV19 and TRBJ2-3; 10 bases match TRBD2. Germline CDR1 is LNHDA and CDR2 is SQIVND (reference sequence). The CDR3 has 17 amino acids. V lost 1 base and J lost 4; bases outside the gene matches: 8. CDR3 amino acids: CASSIAGTSDSADTQYF. CDR3 in DNA: TGTGCCAGTAGTATAGCCGGGACTAGCGATTCTGCAGATACGCAGTATTTT. The whole variable domain, filled in from reference TRBV19 and TRBJ2-3, reads DGGITQSPKYLFRKEGQNVTLSCEQNLNHDAMYWYRQDPGQGLRLIYYSQIVNDFQKGDIAEGYSVSREKKESFPLTVTSAQKNPTAFYLCASSIAGTSDSADTQYFGPGTRLTVL.

This clone was counted a few times. The J gene is TRBJ1-2, the V gene TRBV7-3, with 9 bases fitting TRBD1. The length of the CDR3 is 12 residues. Germline V gene sequence: CDR1 SGHTA, CDR2 FQGTGA. The trim removed 3 bases at V and 9 bases at J, leaving 2 bases unmatched. For the CDR3, the DNA is TGTGCCAGCAGCTTGGGACAGGGTCGCTACACCTTC. It codes for CASSLGQGRYTF.

This clone was counted between two and nine times. V gene TRBV11-2 combines with J gene TRBJ2-3; 7 positions agree with TRBD1. V lost 8 bases to trimming and J lost 2 bases; unmatched junction nucleotides: 4. From germline, CDR1 is SGHAT and CDR2 FQNNGV. This CDR3 contains 13 residues. The CDR3 nucleotides are TGTGCCAGCCGACAGGGTGTCACAGATACGCAGTATTTT. This codes for CASRQGVTDTQYF.

This clone was picked up a small number of times. The J gene is TRBJ2-5, the V gene TRBV6-5, with a possible D match to TRBD2 (6 bases). CDR3 length equals 13 residues. Germline-derived CDR1 and CDR2 are MNHEY and SVGAGI. The V and J ends lost 5 bases and 7 bases respectively, with 14 bases between them. The CDR3 nucleotides read TGTGCCAGCAGTGATAGGGGAGGATGGACCCAGTACTTC. Translated, it gives CASSDRGGWTQYF.

The chain links TRBV19 to TRBJ1-2, with 9 bases fitting TRBD1. The CDR3 covers 13 residues. Per the germline V gene, CDR1 is LNHDA and CDR2 is SQIVND (reference sequence). J gave up 6 bases and V 7 bases, and 6 bases lay outside the gene matches. CDR3 loop: CASKGDRVNGYTF. In DNA form, the CDR3 reads TGTGCCAGTAAAGGGGACAGGGTGAATGGCTACACCTTC.

The chain joins TRBV18 to TRBJ2-1, with 7 bases aligning to TRBD2. The CDR3 runs 14 residues. The germline V gene has CDR1 KGHSH and CDR2 LQKENI. V gave up 5 bases and J gave up 9 bases; unmatched junction bases: 10. Here the CDR3 DNA reads TGTGCCAGCTCATCAGCGGGGAGAAATGGTGAGCAGTTCTTC. It is translated as CASSSAGRNGEQFF.

A few counts support this clone. V is TRBV25-1 and J is TRBJ2-1; 9 bases are a match to TRBD1. The CDR3 consists of 15 residues. The germline V gene has CDR1 MGHDK and CDR2 SYGVNS. Trimming removed 3 bases from V and 4 bases from J; junction bases left unmatched: 4. This CDR3 reads CASSEPGQGYNEQFF. The CDR3 nucleotides read TGTGCCAGCAGTGAGCCGGGACAGGGTTACAATGAGCAGTTCTTC.

This clone was observed many times. The gene calls are TRBV7-9 and TRBJ2-4, with D perhaps being TRBD1 or TRBD2 (5 bases each). Germline-derived CDR1 and CDR2 are SEHNR and FQNEAQ (reference sequence). The CDR3 covers 15 residues. The germline V and J ends were trimmed by 5 bases and 1 base, with 12 bases remaining between them. CDR3 protein: CASSVVGTAKNIQYF. DNA for the CDR3: TGTGCCAGCAGCGTCGTTGGGACGGCCAAAAACATTCAGTACTTC.

This clone has more than one count but fewer than ten. The chain links TRBV4-2 to TRBJ2-5, with 11 positions matching TRBD2. The DNA end favors TRBJ2-7, so the J call may be wrong. The V gene's germline CDR1 is LGHNA and CDR2 YNFKEQ. The CDR3 totals 17 residues. In nucleotides, the CDR3 is TGTGCCAGCAGCACCCGGGGTAGCGGGGGGGCTGGGTACGAGCAGTACTTC. This translates into CASSTRGSGGAGYEQYF.

The chain recombines TRBV19 with TRBJ1-3, with D unresolved. This CDR3 has 18 residues. The V gene lost 6 bases and the J gene lost 0 bases, with 21 bases spanning the gap. Germline lookup yields CDR1 LNHDA and CDR2 SQIVND (reference sequence). CDR3 bases: TGTGCCAGTAGACCCCCGGGATCCGGGTGGAACTCTGGAAACACCATATATTTT. This sequence encodes CASRPPGSGWNSGNTIYF.